The rows below give T cell receptor beta chains drawn from one sample of a study of T cell responses to AZD1222 COVID-19 vaccine. Sequenced by immunoSEQ multiplex PCR; TCRdb stores in-frame clones only, minus some. The sample contains some 120,000 clones, 85% of which appear only once. This specimen consisted of peripheral blood, obtained 28 days after the second AZD1222 dose. These receptors all stem from an adult who received the AZD1222 COVID-19 vaccine. CDR3s include the opening cysteine and the closing phenylalanine or tryptophan. The D gene is left open where the match is weak.

>TRBJ1-2|-|TRBV5-1
CASSASGDLNYGYTF
>TRBJ1-5|-|TRBV5-5
CASSLASSGPQHF
>TRBJ2-3|TRBD1|TRBV23-1
CASSQPRQGSTDTQYF
>TRBJ1-4|-|TRBV6-2/TRBV6-3
CASSLGIATNEKLFF
>TRBJ2-3|-|TRBV7-2
CASSLDGYLPDTQYF
>TRBJ1-6|-|TRBV30
CAWRDETASPLHF
>TRBJ2-7|-|TRBV2
CASSERQFQGSSYEQYF
>TRBJ2-3|TRBD1|TRBV6-1
CASSEFLGQAGDTQYF
>TRBJ1-5|-|TRBV30
CAWSADRSNQPQHF
>TRBJ1-1|-|TRBV27
CASSSVSNTEAFF
>TRBJ2-3|-|TRBV11-3
CASSPGGQRPDTQYF
>TRBJ1-5|TRBD1|TRBV30
CAWSLQGGNQPQHF
>TRBJ2-1|TRBD1|TRBV7-9
CASSPTGVNEQFF
>TRBJ2-7|TRBD1|TRBV7-8
CASSLLSGQDSYEQYF
>TRBJ1-3|-|TRBV5-4
CASSEPGIGNTIYF
>TRBJ1-5|-|TRBV28
CASSFTSGRGLSNQPQHF
>TRBJ1-5|TRBD1|TRBV9
CASSMGQPNQPQHF
>TRBJ1-1|-|TRBV9
CASSPMLMNTEAFF
>TRBJ1-5|-|TRBV21-1
CASSSRWTGCNQPQHF
>TRBJ2-1|TRBD1|TRBV9
CASSATGTEYNEQFF
>TRBJ2-6|-|TRBV7-7
CASSLSPSGANVLTF
>TRBJ2-3|TRBD2|TRBV28
CASSRLAGGSDTQYF
>TRBJ2-1|-|TRBV7-9
CASSLLGLAERGEQFF
>TRBJ1-2|-|TRBV27
CASSLGWGSNYGYTF
>TRBJ1-4|TRBD1|TRBV6-5
CASSYGGTGDGEKLFF
>TRBJ2-7|-|TRBV29-1
CSVSGPNHPPYEQYF
>TRBJ2-1|TRBD1|TRBV27
CASSLSWDRGLNEQFF
>TRBJ1-1|TRBD1|TRBV27
CASSGGQANTEAFF
>TRBJ2-2|TRBD2|TRBV7-2
CASSLWGGRPGELFF
>TRBJ1-1|-|TRBV19
CASAQGSNTEAFF
>TRBJ2-3|-|TRBV3-1/TRBV3-2
CASSGRGVTDTQYF
>TRBJ2-5|-|TRBV12-3/TRBV12-4
CASSFQGQTQYF
>TRBJ1-1|-|TRBV2
CASSLPTVMNTEAFF
>TRBJ1-3|-|TRBV7-2
CASSSTAQPHTIYF
>TRBJ2-1|-|TRBV30
CAWEVNYNEQFF
>TRBJ2-5|-|TRBV5-6
CASSLYLVRNTGTGETQYF
>TRBJ1-2|TRBD1|TRBV4-1
CASSQEGTGYLGYTF
>TRBJ2-4|-|TRBV7-8
CASSPLTGWLGNIQYF
>TRBJ1-1|TRBD1|TRBV5-1
CASSLLQGRKDTEAFF
>TRBJ1-4|TRBD1|TRBV12-3/TRBV12-4
CASSLGTGEKLFF
>TRBJ2-3|-|TRBV7-9
CASSWDSNTDTQYF
>TRBJ2-7|TRBD2|TRBV6-6
CASSLLGLAGATSSYEQYF
>TRBJ2-1|-|TRBV18
CASSLREGDEQFF
>TRBJ1-5|-|TRBV7-9
CASSSAGRGNQPQHF
>TRBJ1-1|-|TRBV11-2
CASSPRVNTEAFF
>TRBJ1-6|-|TRBV9
CASSFEDSYNSPLHF
>TRBJ2-1|TRBD2|TRBV10-1
CASSENSGGPYNEQFF
>TRBJ2-3|TRBD2|TRBV7-9
CASSNGRGSTDTQYF
>TRBJ2-3|TRBD1|TRBV19
CASSVPATGTSTDTQYF
>TRBJ1-6|-|TRBV7-5
CVRSLGSGSSYNSPLHF
>TRBJ2-3|TRBD1|TRBV6-4
CASSDQGAIDTQYF
>TRBJ2-1|-|TRBV19
CASSKAGEVVQFF
>TRBJ2-5|-|TRBV5-1
CASSPDGSTRETQYF
>TRBJ2-7|TRBD1|TRBV7-2
CASSPRTGRDEQYF
>TRBJ2-7|-|TRBV14
CASSRLGGHEQYF